This T cell receptor (beta chain) was captured by sequencing in a study of response to subunit inactivated influenza vaccine. Study conclusions and caveats: The authors offered the suggestion that each seasonal influenza vaccination recruits few new T cells.

TCRdb independently ran MiXCR on the RT-PCR reads; one entry per CDR3 protein. In the table there are roughly 520,000 distinct CDR3 sequences, over 25% of which are singletons. Concerning this clonotype: No antigen is known for it.

The CDR3 sequence is 14 residues long. Germline V lookup: CDR1 LGHDT, CDR2 YNNKEL (reference sequence). Trimming pared 0 bases from V and 8 bases from J, leaving 13 bases between. This specimen was CD4+ T cells sorted from PBMCs, taken around 5 days after vaccination. The V and J genes are TRBV3-1 and TRBJ1-2, with D unclear. The sequence was collected from a man aged 50-60 years who received an inactivated influenza vaccine. The CDR3 sequence is CASSQDAARGGYTF. For the CDR3, the DNA is TGTGCCAGCAGCCAAGATGCAGCCCGCGGAGGCTACACCTTC.